This is a list of T cell receptor beta chains from one sample in a study of regulatory T cells in long-lasting Graves disease. One entry per CDR3 protein, called by TCRdb with MiXCR from the multiplex PCR reads. The table shows about 560,000 distinct CDR3 sequences, with more than 15% occurring only once. This same sample was also part of a study on T cells in Graves' hyperthyroidism and ophthalmopathy.

This specimen was peripheral blood mononuclear cells (PBMCs), taken at new diagnosis, from a patient treated with antithyroid drugs. Every receptor here comes from a young man with Graves disease. Both conserved end residues are trimmed from each CDR3. Clone size appears in some rows only: once, few, many, or a class for an expanded clone.

v_call: TRBV10-2
clone_size: many
cdr3_aa: ASSDMGGSTDTQY

v_call: TRBV20-1
clone_size: many
cdr3_aa: SADDRTNSYEQY

v_call: TRBV3-1
clone_size: many
cdr3_aa: ASSHRTSGYNEQF

v_call: TRBV29-1
clone_size: -
cdr3_aa: SVEDAEGLGEQY

v_call: TRBV20-1
clone_size: many
cdr3_aa: SARMGTSLHEQY

v_call: TRBV27
clone_size: many
cdr3_aa: ASTAAGGLGTNEKLF

v_call: TRBV5-1
clone_size: many
cdr3_aa: ASSSPGLAGAADTQY

v_call: TRBV7-9
clone_size: -
cdr3_aa: ASSLIGRGNYGYT

v_call: TRBV27
clone_size: many
cdr3_aa: ASRQGGTEAF

v_call: TRBV18
clone_size: few
cdr3_aa: ASSPGMDQPQH

v_call: TRBV29-1
clone_size: -
cdr3_aa: SVHKPGQAPEQY

v_call: TRBV19
clone_size: -
cdr3_aa: ACSQGYEQY

v_call: TRBV28
clone_size: many
cdr3_aa: ASSARAPYEQY

v_call: TRBV28
clone_size: few
cdr3_aa: ASSLRVANYGYT

v_call: TRBV6-1
clone_size: many
cdr3_aa: ASSTGIEQF

v_call: TRBV13
clone_size: few
cdr3_aa: ASSHGLADNEQF

v_call: TRBV12-3/TRBV12-4
clone_size: -
cdr3_aa: ASSYRPTGGGKEKLF

v_call: TRBV19
clone_size: many
cdr3_aa: ASSNGRSYEQY

v_call: TRBV9
clone_size: -
cdr3_aa: ASSLGGQPLSEQY

v_call: TRBV5-1
clone_size: many
cdr3_aa: ASSLLAVPTDTQY

v_call: TRBV15
clone_size: many
cdr3_aa: ATSRDGETEAF

v_call: TRBV6-5
clone_size: -
cdr3_aa: ASSYGGRTGELF

v_call: TRBV6-1
clone_size: -
cdr3_aa: ASRETELYQPQH

v_call: TRBV30
clone_size: many
cdr3_aa: AWVKQGREGYT

v_call: TRBV27
clone_size: few
cdr3_aa: ASSLWGGVSNQPQH

v_call: TRBV5-1
clone_size: many
cdr3_aa: ASSGGQGAYNEQF

v_call: TRBV4-1
clone_size: -
cdr3_aa: ASSQEGSSGRLNIQY

v_call: TRBV27
clone_size: -
cdr3_aa: ASSLYRLAGTYEQY

v_call: TRBV11-3
clone_size: many
cdr3_aa: ASSLGGAVPYNEQF

v_call: TRBV6-1
clone_size: many
cdr3_aa: ASSEFVTSGYTDTQY

v_call: TRBV2
clone_size: many
cdr3_aa: ASRQGVGQPQH

v_call: TRBV7-3
clone_size: many
cdr3_aa: ASSLSQGGGQPQH

v_call: TRBV30
clone_size: many
cdr3_aa: AWSPTYNEQF

v_call: TRBV19
clone_size: -
cdr3_aa: ASRSVGAGNTIY

v_call: TRBV5-1
clone_size: -
cdr3_aa: ASSLVGRTSLDNEQF

v_call: TRBV20-1
clone_size: -
cdr3_aa: GAPIPGRASYEQY

v_call: TRBV18
clone_size: -
cdr3_aa: ASSPSVAGDTQY

v_call: TRBV11-2
clone_size: many
cdr3_aa: ASSLEVAGLQETQY

v_call: TRBV12-3/TRBV12-4
clone_size: many
cdr3_aa: ASSLTGAGELF

v_call: TRBV27
clone_size: few
cdr3_aa: ASRHERGAYNEQF

v_call: TRBV28
clone_size: many
cdr3_aa: ASRMTVATNEKLF

v_call: TRBV5-1
clone_size: few
cdr3_aa: ASSLESGGATDTQY

v_call: TRBV30
clone_size: many
cdr3_aa: AWSHPRDTRDTQY

v_call: TRBV19
clone_size: few
cdr3_aa: ASSIAGQGPYEQY

v_call: TRBV7-9
clone_size: many
cdr3_aa: ASSPRLIAKAYNEQF

v_call: TRBV7-3
clone_size: -
cdr3_aa: ASNNLGETQY

v_call: TRBV20-1
clone_size: few
cdr3_aa: SARASRGNYEQY

v_call: TRBV12-5
clone_size: -
cdr3_aa: ASGLSGSYEQY

v_call: TRBV6-1
clone_size: -
cdr3_aa: ASSLSGARNEQF

v_call: TRBV20-1
clone_size: -
cdr3_aa: SARDRTSGSSTDTQY

v_call: TRBV7-9
clone_size: many
cdr3_aa: ASSPAGGLQETQY

v_call: TRBV14
clone_size: -
cdr3_aa: ASSQEWGTNEKLF

v_call: TRBV20-1
clone_size: -
cdr3_aa: SAPDRGHYGYT

v_call: TRBV12-5
clone_size: -
cdr3_aa: ASGLGRQVVEQY

v_call: TRBV6-2/TRBV6-3
clone_size: -
cdr3_aa: ACGADYNSPLH

v_call: TRBV19
clone_size: -
cdr3_aa: ASSIDGHSDTQY

v_call: TRBV5-4
clone_size: -
cdr3_aa: ASSLGSVNYGYT

v_call: TRBV20-1
clone_size: few
cdr3_aa: SARLLVSGENYNEQF